A single sample gave rise to the 25 T cell receptor beta chains below, sequenced in a study of identical twins. TCRdb re-called the 5' RACE reads through MiXCR, storing one row per CDR3 protein. The repertoire holds a few hundred thousand distinct CDR3 sequences, with around 8.8% as singletons. These sequences were also reported in another study, on yellow fever vaccine responses in identical twins.

The sample was CD8+ T cells sorted from blood. Receptors were obtained from a woman under 30 in good health.

This clonotype has at least ten counts. The chain recombines TRBV7-9 with TRBJ2-7, with D perhaps TRBD1 (6 bases). The germline V and J ends were trimmed by 5 bases and 5 bases, with 13 bases remaining between them. CDR3 length equals 13 residues. CDR1 SEHNR and CDR2 FQNEAQ come from the germline V gene (reference sequence). The CDR3 DNA reads as TGTGCCAGCAGCCCGCAGGGGTCGGACGAGCAGTACTTC. This codes for CASSPQGSDEQYF.

The table lists this clonotype with a few counts. The rearrangement links TRBV7-2 to TRBJ2-6; no definite D call. CDR3 length equals 17 residues. The V end lost 1 base, the J end lost 0 bases, and 10 bases lay between the germline ends. CDR1 and CDR2 from the germline V gene are SGHTA and FQGNSA. CDR3 residues: CASSLVIGISGANVLTF. In nucleotides, the CDR3 is TGTGCCAGCAGCTTAGTAATAGGGATCTCTGGGGCCAACGTCCTGACTTTC. Filled out from reference TRBV7-2 and TRBJ2-6, the complete variable domain reads GAGVSQSPSNKVTEKGKDVELRCDPISGHTALYWYRQSLGQGLEFLIYFQGNSAPDKSGLPSDRFSAERTGGSVSTLTIQRTQQEDSAVYLCASSLVIGISGANVLTFGAGSRLTVL.

This clonotype was recorded many times. The CDR3 protein is CATITSAGELFF. CDR3 DNA: TGTGCCACTATAACTAGCGCCGGGGAGCTGTTTTTT. This rearrangement joins TRBV7-2 to TRBJ2-2, with 7 bases that match TRBD2. V was clipped by 10 bases and J by 6 bases; unmatched bases: 5. There are 12 residues in the CDR3. Germline loops: CDR1 SGHTA, CDR2 FQGNSA.

This clonotype was detected a few times. The chain uses TRBV4-3 and TRBJ2-2; D is unclear. The CDR3 is 13 amino acids. Per germline, CDR1 LGHNA and CDR2 YSLEER. V lost 3 bases, J lost 8 bases, and 10 bases lay in between. The CDR3 is CASSQSLGGELFF. In nucleotides, the CDR3 is TGCGCCAGCAGCCAGTCTCTGGGGGGGGAGCTGTTTTTT.

This clonotype has ten or more counts. This sequence joins TRBV4-1 and TRBJ1-5; D unclear. The CDR3 has 15 amino acids. Germline assignment: CDR1 MGHRA and CDR2 YSYEKL. The V end was cut by 0 bases, the J end by 2 bases, with 8 bases between. CDR3 residues: CASSQERGGNQPQHF. The CDR3 DNA reads TGCGCCAGCAGCCAAGAAAGAGGAGGCAATCAGCCCCAGCATTTT.

In this sample, this clonotype turned up a few times. The chain links TRBV6-2 or TRBV6-3 to TRBJ2-1, with 7 bases matching TRBD2. Germline trimming cut 8 bases from V and 2 bases from J; bases unmatched to any gene: 12. CDR3 length: 16 residues. From germline, CDR1 is MNHEY and CDR2 SVGEGT. DNA of the CDR3: TGTGCCAGCGCCGCACGGGAGGCTATTACCTACAATGAGCAGTTCTTC. Protein product: CASAAREAITYNEQFF.

This clonotype was detected a few times. The chain recombines TRBV19 with TRBJ2-1; 7 nucleotides line up with TRBD2. This CDR3 comprises 16 residues. Germline V gene lookup returns CDR1 LNHDA and CDR2 SQIVND (reference sequence). The junction had 3 bases not matched to a gene; V was cut back by 1 base and J by 0 bases. CDR3 nucleotide sequence: TGTGCCAGTAGTATAGGCGGCGGGAGCTCCTACAATGAGCAGTTCTTC. Translation gives CASSIGGGSSYNEQFF. Looking up the rest from reference TRBV19 and TRBJ2-1 gives the full variable domain: DGGITQSPKYLFRKEGQNVTLSCEQNLNHDAMYWYRQDPGQGLRLIYYSQIVNDFQKGDIAEGYSVSREKKESFPLTVTSAQKNPTAFYLCASSIGGGSSYNEQFFGPGTRLTVL.

Of note for this clonotype: At one end the junction does not follow the germline gene, possibly because of a read error. This chain links TRBV28 with TRBJ1-5; D gene unclear. The germline V gene has CDR1 MDHEN and CDR2 SYDVKM. This CDR3 is 13 amino acids long. The CDR3 is CPSSLGVNQPQHF. DNA for the CDR3: TGTCCCAGCAGTTTAGGAGTCAATCAGCCCCAGCATTTT.

The chain employs TRBV28 and TRBJ2-7; 7 bases are a match to TRBD2. The CDR3 loop spans 14 amino acids. The trim removed 6 bases at V and 5 bases at J, leaving 10 bases unmatched. Germline CDR1 reads MDHEN; CDR2 reads SYDVKM. The CDR3 loop is CASRLLGGIHEQYF. The CDR3 nucleotides are TGTGCCAGCAGATTACTGGGGGGGATCCACGAGCAGTACTTC.

In its sample, this clonotype was seen a few times. The chain has TRBV5-1 and TRBJ2-4; D gene ambiguous. CDR3 length equals 15 residues. Trimming left V 0 bases short and J 8 bases short, with 15 bases between. CDR1 is SGHRS, CDR2 YFSETQ, per germline. CDR3 protein: CASSLAGRPIDIQYF. DNA for the CDR3: TGCGCCAGCAGCTTGGCCGGCAGGCCAATAGACATTCAGTACTTC.

This clonotype has a handful of counts. The chain links TRBV7-2 to TRBJ2-7, with 7 bases lining up with TRBD2. Germline V CDR1 and CDR2: SGHTA, FQGNSA. This CDR3 has 15 residues. V shed 5 bases, J shed 2 bases, and the junction held 9 bases outside the gene matches. The CDR3, as DNA: TGTGCCAGCAGCAAGGAGCGGGAACTAACCTACGAGCAGTACTTC. Residues: CASSKERELTYEQYF.

The rearrangement joins TRBV29-1 to TRBJ2-2; D is possibly TRBD1 (6 bases). Germline CDR1 reads SQVTM; CDR2 reads ANQGSEA. The CDR3 length is 16 residues. Trimming removed 2 bases at V and 5 bases at J, with 18 bases between. CDR3 sequence (DNA): TGCAGCGTTGAACTCGGCAGGGGATTTCGGACCGGGGAGCTGTTTTTT. Protein product: CSVELGRGFRTGELFF.

This clonotype occurred many times. The rearrangement uses TRBV4-3 and TRBJ2-7; 8 bases match TRBD2. Germline V gene sequence: CDR1 LGHNA, CDR2 YSLEER. The CDR3 covers 16 residues. V was pared by 0 bases and J by 0 bases, with 4 bases of the junction left unmatched. CDR3 in amino acids: CASSQDSGTSSYEQYF. CDR3 DNA sequence: TGCGCCAGCAGCCAAGACTCCGGGACTAGCTCCTACGAGCAGTACTTC.

This clonotype came up a few times. V usage is TRBV7-9 and J usage is TRBJ2-5, with D unresolved. This CDR3 is built from 14 residues. V shed 1 base and J shed 3 bases, with 9 bases lying between them. CDR1 and CDR2 from the germline V gene are SEHNR and FQNEAQ (reference sequence). The CDR3 DNA sequence: TGTGCCAGCAGCTTAGAGGTGGTTGAAGAGACCCAGTACTTC. It is translated as CASSLEVVEETQYF. The full variable domain, completed using reference TRBV7-9 and TRBJ2-5, is DTGVSQNPRHKITKRGQNVTFRCDPISEHNRLYWYRQTLGQGPEFLTYFQNEAQLEKSRLLSDRFSAERPKGSFSTLEIQRTEQGDSAMYLCASSLEVVEETQYFGPGTRLLVL.

The chain combines TRBV6-2 or TRBV6-3 with TRBJ2-7; D is uncertain. The germline V and J ends were trimmed by 6 bases and 8 bases, with 5 bases remaining between them. Germline V gene sequence: CDR1 MNHEY, CDR2 SVGEGT. The CDR3 runs 9 residues. The CDR3 DNA follows: TGTGCCAGCAGCCCCAAGCAGTACTTC. This translates into CASSPKQYF.

The chain has TRBV6-4 and TRBJ2-1; TRBD2 matches at 11 bases. The V gene's germline CDR1 is MRHNA and CDR2 SNTAGT. The CDR3 length is 14 residues. V was clipped by 4 bases and J by 9 bases; unmatched bases: 5. The CDR3 nucleotides are TGTGCCAGCAGTGTAGCGGGAGGGAATGGTGAGCAGTTCTTC. Translation gives CASSVAGGNGEQFF.

This clonotype was detected only a few times. The chain is built from TRBV4-3 and TRBJ2-7; TRBD1 is a possible D gene (5 bases). V lost 0 bases and J lost 1, with 13 bases in between. CDR1 is LGHNA, CDR2 YSLEER, per germline. This CDR3 comprises 16 residues. This CDR3 reads CASSQDRSGISYEQYF. CDR3 nucleotides: TGCGCCAGCAGCCAAGATCGGTCAGGGATATCCTACGAGCAGTACTTC.

V usage is TRBV27 and J usage is TRBJ2-1; perhaps D is TRBD1 or TRBD2 (5 bases each). The V gene's germline CDR1 is MNHEY and CDR2 SMNVEV (reference sequence). The length of the CDR3 is 15 residues. The V and J ends lost 6 bases and 5 bases respectively, with 17 bases between them. The CDR3 protein is CASSSRLVGHNEQFF. CDR3 nucleotide sequence: TGTGCCAGCAGCTCGAGATTAGTGGGACACAATGAGCAGTTCTTC.

The V and J genes are TRBV4-1 and TRBJ2-7, with 7 nucleotides matching TRBD2. Germline trimming cut 1 base from V and 2 bases from J; bases unmatched to any gene: 5. There are 15 residues in the CDR3. CDR1 and CDR2 (germline): MGHRA, YSYEKL. The CDR3 DNA follows: TGCGCCAGCAGCCAAGTCCGGGGGGACCCCTACGAGCAGTACTTC. Its translation is CASSQVRGDPYEQYF.

The rearrangement uses TRBV20-1 and TRBJ2-7; 9 bases align to TRBD2. Germline CDR1 is DFQATT and CDR2 is SNEGSKA (reference sequence). Trimming cost V 4 bases and J 3 bases; bases outside gene matches: 10. There are 15 residues in the CDR3. CDR3 sequence reads: CSANSGRFSGYEQYF. CDR3 sequence (DNA): TGCAGTGCTAACAGCGGGAGGTTTTCGGGCTACGAGCAGTACTTC.

V usage is TRBV6-5 and J usage is TRBJ2-1; D may correspond to TRBD1 or TRBD2 (5 bases each). The CDR3 runs 14 residues. Looked up from germline, CDR1 is MNHEY and CDR2 is SVGAGI. The germline V and J ends were trimmed by 7 bases and 6 bases, with 16 bases remaining between them. CDR3 sequence: CASIYSPGANEQFF. As DNA, the CDR3 is TGTGCCAGCATTTATTCCCCCGGGGCCAATGAGCAGTTCTTC.

The sample holds many counts of this clonotype. This CDR3 is CASSLRGSGVYEQYF. The CDR3 DNA follows: TGCGCCAGCAGCTTGAGGGGAAGCGGGGTCTACGAGCAGTACTTC. The chain recombines TRBV5-1 with TRBJ2-7; TRBD2 aligns across 7 bases. Germline CDR1 is SGHRS and CDR2 is YFSETQ. The CDR3 runs to 15 residues. The J segment lost 3 bases and the V segment lost 1 base, leaving 7 bases of the junction unmatched. Full variable domain (remainder filled in from reference TRBV5-1 and TRBJ2-7): KAGVTQTPRYLIKTRGQQVTLSCSPISGHRSVSWYQQTPGQGLQFLFEYFSETQRNKGNFPGRFSGRQFSNSRSEMNVSTLELGDSALYLCASSLRGSGVYEQYFGPGTRLTVT.

This clonotype was seen at least ten times. V and J are TRBV7-3 and TRBJ2-1, with 8 bases lining up with TRBD2. Trimming removed 3 bases from V and 5 bases from J; junction bases left unmatched: 6. The CDR3 consists of 15 residues. Germline assignment: CDR1 SGHTA and CDR2 FQGTGA. The CDR3 is CASSLGGGLDNEQFF. In nucleotides, the CDR3 is TGTGCCAGCAGCTTGGGCGGGGGGCTCGACAATGAGCAGTTCTTC.

This chain uses TRBV27 with TRBJ2-3; 7 nucleotides align to TRBD1. Germline V gives CDR1 MNHEY, CDR2 SMNVEV (reference sequence). The CDR3 loop spans 15 amino acids. V shed 4 bases and J 1 base; nucleotides not matched to a gene: 5. The CDR3 reads CASSSAQGGTDTQYF. The CDR3 DNA follows: TGTGCCAGCAGTTCCGCCCAGGGGGGCACAGATACGCAGTATTTT.

Only a few counts were recorded for this clonotype. The chain joins TRBV3-1 to TRBJ2-7; D might be TRBD1 (5 bases). Trimming shortened V by 9 bases and J by 0 bases, and 9 bases separated the two germline ends. CDR1 and CDR2 from the germline V gene are LGHDT and YNNKEL (reference sequence). The CDR3 consists of 12 residues. In nucleotides, the CDR3 is TGTGCCAGGACAGAAGGCTCCTACGAGCAGTACTTC. Translating it yields CARTEGSYEQYF.